The 17 T cell receptor beta chains presented below share a single source sample, sequenced in a study of neurological immune-mediated disorders. Time point specified: technical triplicate 3. TCRdb re-analysed the 5' RACE reads in MiXCR, keeping a single row per CDR3 protein. The table records just under 45,000 distinct CDR3 sequences, approximately 21% of them present only once. Source material: PBMCs. The source of these receptors is a man between 60 and 75 years old with HTLV-1-associated myelopathy (HAM/TSP).

V usage is TRBV5-5 and J usage is TRBJ2-5; D call uncertain. Germline lookup yields CDR1 SGHKS and CDR2 YYEKEE (reference sequence). This CDR3 spans 15 amino acids. Trimming removed 4 bases from V and 5 bases from J, with 18 bases in between. The CDR3 nucleotides are TGTGCCAGCAGCCCCTCGGTGGCGGTCAGGGAGACCCAGTACTTC. Translating it yields CASSPSVAVRETQYF.

In this sample, this clonotype is medium-sized (0.01 to 0.1%). This chain connects TRBV27 to TRBJ2-2, with no clear D. This CDR3 is built from 13 residues. V was pared by 4 bases and J by 2 bases, with 5 bases between. The germline V gene encodes CDR1 MNHEY and CDR2 SMNVEV (reference sequence). Here the CDR3 reads CASSSLNTGELFF. The CDR3 DNA reads as TGTGCCAGCAGTTCTCTAAACACCGGGGAGCTGTTTTTT.

This clonotype was counted many times. V usage is TRBV12-3 or TRBV12-4 and J usage is TRBJ2-7; D remains unclear. The CDR3 covers 13 residues. V was cut by 1 base and J by 10 bases, with 14 bases left in between. The CDR3 nucleotides read TGTGCCAGCAGTTTAGAGACGGCTGAATCCCAGTACTTC. Encoded protein: CASSLETAESQYF.

This clonotype has at least ten counts. The chain is built from TRBV29-1 and TRBJ2-2, with unresolved D. The germline CDR1 and CDR2 sequences are SQVTM and ANQGSEA. Trimming shortened V by 4 bases and J by 0 bases, and 9 bases separated the two germline ends. The CDR3 is 14 amino acids. CDR3 region: CSVGVPPNTGELFF. In nucleotides, the CDR3 is TGCAGCGTTGGGGTACCTCCGAACACCGGGGAGCTGTTTTTT.

This clonotype was recorded many times. This chain connects TRBV29-1 to TRBJ1-1; 9 positions agree with TRBD1. Per the germline V gene, CDR1 is SQVTM and CDR2 is ANQGSEA. This CDR3 is 14 amino acids long. J was trimmed by 2 bases and V by 4 bases; bases with no gene match: 5. The CDR3, as DNA: TGCAGCGTTGGACAGGGGGTTGATAACACTGAAGCTTTCTTT. Protein: CSVGQGVDNTEAFF. The entire variable domain, with the rest obtained from reference TRBV29-1 and TRBJ1-1, is as follows: SAVISQKPSRDICQRGTSLTIQCQVDSQVTMMFWYRQQPGQSLTLIATANQGSEATYESGFVIDKFPISRPNLTFSTLTVSNMSPEDSSIYLCSVGQGVDNTEAFFGQGTRLTVV.

This clonotype was picked up many times. V gene TRBV28 combines with J gene TRBJ2-1; D is undetermined. Germline V gene lookup returns CDR1 MDHEN and CDR2 SYDVKM. This CDR3 has 14 amino acids. The ends were cut back, 6 bases at V and 0 bases at J, with 9 bases in the middle. The CDR3 spells CASSPRSSYNEQFF. The CDR3 nucleotides read TGTGCCAGCAGCCCCCGGAGCTCCTACAATGAGCAGTTCTTC.

This clonotype was recorded a few times. The genes are TRBV11-1 and TRBJ2-3; 7 bases align to TRBD2. Germline CDR1 is SGHAT and CDR2 is FQDESV (reference sequence). J gave up 3 bases and V 3 bases, and 3 bases lay outside the gene matches. The length of the CDR3 is 14 residues. In DNA, the CDR3 is TGTGCCAGCAGCTTGGCTAGCGGAACAGATACGCAGTATTTT. This encodes CASSLASGTDTQYF. Based on the CDR3 plus reference TRBV11-1 and TRBJ2-3, the full variable domain is EAEVAQSPRYKITEKSQAVAFWCDPISGHATLYWYRQILGQGPELLVQFQDESVVDDSQLPKDRFSAERLKGVDSTLKIQPAELGDSAMYLCASSLASGTDTQYFGPGTRLTVL.

This chain uses TRBV7-9 with TRBJ2-7; TRBD1 agrees at 9 bases. The CDR3 extends over 13 amino acids. Germline lookup yields CDR1 SEHNR and CDR2 FQNEAQ (reference sequence). The CDR3 DNA reads TGTTCCACCCAACTGGGACAGGGTTACGAGCAGTACTTC. Translated: CSTQLGQGYEQYF.

This clonotype was counted at least ten times. This chain joins TRBV9 and TRBJ2-3; no clear D gene. Germline values: CDR1 SGDLS, CDR2 YYNGEE. With 0 bases removed from V and 5 bases from J, the gap between germline ends came to 13 bases. The CDR3 runs to 15 residues. CDR3 amino acids: CASSVEHYPEDTQYF. CDR3 nucleotide sequence: TGTGCCAGCAGCGTAGAGCACTATCCAGAAGATACGCAGTATTTT.

The chain carries TRBV2 and TRBJ1-6, with D possibly matching TRBD1 (5 bases). The CDR3 runs 14 residues. CDR1 is SNHLY, CDR2 FYNNEI, per germline. Trimming removed 9 bases at V and 4 bases at J, with 13 bases between. CDR3 residues: CASGDGPYNSPLHF. In DNA form, the CDR3 reads TGTGCCAGTGGGGACGGACCATATAATTCACCCCTCCACTTT.

The rearrangement joins TRBV25-1 to TRBJ2-1, with TRBD1 matching over 8 bases. The junction had 7 bases not matched to a gene; V was cut back by 5 bases and J by 10 bases. CDR3 size: 13 residues. Per germline, CDR1 MGHDK and CDR2 SYGVNS. The CDR3 is CASSPGQGGEQFF. The CDR3 nucleotides read TGTGCCAGCAGTCCCGGACAGGGTGGGGAGCAGTTCTTC. Looking up the rest from reference TRBV25-1 and TRBJ2-1 gives the full variable domain: EADIYQTPRYLVIGTGKKITLECSQTMGHDKMYWYQQDPGMELHLIHYSYGVNSTEKGDLSSESTVSRIRTEHFPLTLESARPSHTSQYLCASSPGQGGEQFFGPGTRLTVL.

This clonotype was seen ten or more times. The chain is built from TRBV20-1 and TRBJ2-3, with D perhaps matching TRBD1 (5 bases). The CDR3 sequence is 15 residues long. V was cut by 5 bases and J by 2 bases, with 17 bases left in between. Germline CDR1 and CDR2: DFQATT and SNEGSKA (reference sequence). Here the CDR3 reads CSALALRGNTDTQYF. The CDR3, as DNA: TGCAGTGCTCTCGCCCTTAGGGGAAACACAGATACGCAGTATTTT.

This clonotype was detected many times. This chain joins TRBV27 and TRBJ1-2; TRBD1 might be the D (6 bases). Trimming removed 4 bases at V and 6 bases at J, with 21 bases between. Germline values: CDR1 MNHEY, CDR2 SMNVEV (reference sequence). This CDR3 spans 16 amino acids. The CDR3 DNA reads as TGTGCCAGCAGTTCACTCCTCACACAGGGCCCGGATGGCTACACCTTC. Translation gives CASSSLLTQGPDGYTF.

This clonotype has just a few counts. The chain links TRBV9 to TRBJ2-5, with D possibly being TRBD1 (6 bases). The V gene lost 0 bases and the J gene lost 2 bases, with 8 bases spanning the gap. CDR1 is SGDLS, CDR2 YYNGEE, per germline. The CDR3 consists of 14 residues. The CDR3 sequence: CASSVDTGQETQYF. CDR3 DNA: TGTGCCAGCAGCGTAGATACAGGGCAAGAGACCCAGTACTTC. Full variable domain (outside the CDR3, taken from reference TRBV9 and TRBJ2-5): DSGVTQTPKHLITATGQRVTLRCSPRSGDLSVYWYQQSLDQGLQFLIQYYNGEERAKGNILERFSAQQFPDLHSELNLSSLELGDSALYFCASSVDTGQETQYFGPGTRLLVL.

This clonotype has a count of ten or more. The rearrangement links TRBV3-1 to TRBJ2-5; D perhaps matches TRBD2 (6 bases). The V and J ends lost 0 bases and 5 bases respectively, with 25 bases between them. There are 19 residues in the CDR3. Germline V CDR1 and CDR2: LGHDT, YNNKEL (reference sequence). The CDR3 nucleotides read TGTGCCAGCAGCCAAGATCAGGTCGGGAGAACTAACAACCTTGAGACCCAGTACTTC. Translated, it gives CASSQDQVGRTNNLETQYF.

This clonotype was counted ten times or more. The gene calls are TRBV7-2 and TRBJ2-2, with 7 bases matching TRBD2. Trimming cost V 5 bases and J 1 base; bases outside gene matches: 4. Germline V gives CDR1 SGHTA, CDR2 FQGNSA. CDR3 length: 15 residues. The CDR3 DNA reads as TGTGCCAGCAGCCAAAGCGGGGTGAACACCGGGGAGCTGTTTTTT. Its protein is CASSQSGVNTGELFF.

In this sample, this clonotype turned up many times. The DNA for the CDR3 is TGTGCCGGGGAGACAATCGGTTACTACGAGCAGTACTTC. Translation gives CAGETIGYYEQYF. The chain combines TRBV7-9 with TRBJ2-7; D may be TRBD2 (5 bases). V dropped 11 bases and J dropped 3 bases, with 17 bases sitting between them. Germline lookup yields CDR1 SEHNR and CDR2 FQNEAQ (reference sequence). CDR3 length: 13 residues.